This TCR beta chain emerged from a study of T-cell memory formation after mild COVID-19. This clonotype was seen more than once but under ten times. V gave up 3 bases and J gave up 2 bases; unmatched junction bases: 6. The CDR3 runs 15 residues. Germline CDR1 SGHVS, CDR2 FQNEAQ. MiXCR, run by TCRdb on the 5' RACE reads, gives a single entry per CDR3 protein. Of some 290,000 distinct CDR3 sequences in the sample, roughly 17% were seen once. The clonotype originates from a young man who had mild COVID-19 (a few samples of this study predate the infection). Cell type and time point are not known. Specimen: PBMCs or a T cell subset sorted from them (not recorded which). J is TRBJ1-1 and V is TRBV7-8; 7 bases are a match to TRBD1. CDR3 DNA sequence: TGTGCCAGCAGCTTTAGTCAGGGGGGTAACACTGAAGCTTTCTTT. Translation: CASSFSQGGNTEAFF. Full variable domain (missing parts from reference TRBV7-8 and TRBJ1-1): GAGVSQSPRYKVAKRGQDVALRCDPISGHVSLFWYQQALGQGPEFLTYFQNEAQLDKSGLPSDRFFAERPEGSVSTLKIQRTQQEDSAVYLCASSFSQGGNTEAFFGQGTRLTVV.